These T cell receptor beta chains were read from a single sample in a study of T cells after yellow fever vaccination. Each CDR3 protein is one row after TCRdb ran MiXCR on the 5' RACE reads. The sample has a few hundred thousand distinct CDR3 sequences, over 15% seen once. This specimen consisted of PBMCs, obtained before the yellow fever booster vaccination. Receptors were obtained from a young man who received the YFV17D yellow fever vaccine. Each CDR3 is given with its conserved first and last residue. D genes are given only for firm matches. Size is omitted from some rows. Given values are once, few, many or a class for expanded clones.

d_gene: TRBD1
j_gene: TRBJ1-3
abundance: -
v_gene: TRBV7-9
CDR3nt: TGTGCCAGCAGCCTGTCATTGACAGGGCTAACCATATATTTT
CDR3aa: CASSLSLTGLTIYF

d_gene: -
j_gene: TRBJ2-3
abundance: many
v_gene: TRBV5-6
CDR3nt: TGTGCCAGCAGCTTGACGTCTAGCACAGATACGCAGTATTTT
CDR3aa: CASSLTSSTDTQYF

d_gene: TRBD2
j_gene: TRBJ2-1
abundance: -
v_gene: TRBV7-9
CDR3nt: TGTGCCAGCAGCTCGGGGGGACTTGACAATGAGCAGTTCTTC
CDR3aa: CASSSGGLDNEQFF

d_gene: -
j_gene: TRBJ1-1
abundance: many
v_gene: TRBV5-8
CDR3nt: TGTGCCAGCAGTGAACCCGGGACAAGGGACACTGAAGCTTTCTTT
CDR3aa: CASSEPGTRDTEAFF

d_gene: -
j_gene: TRBJ2-6
abundance: few
v_gene: TRBV11-2
CDR3nt: TGTGCCAGCAGCCGACCGGGCGCTGGGGCCAACGTCCTGACTTTC
CDR3aa: CASSRPGAGANVLTF

d_gene: -
j_gene: TRBJ1-2
abundance: few
v_gene: TRBV5-1
CDR3nt: TGCGCCAGCAGCTTGGTCGCAGGGCTCTATGGCTACACCTTC
CDR3aa: CASSLVAGLYGYTF

d_gene: TRBD1
j_gene: TRBJ2-4
abundance: -
v_gene: TRBV6-6
CDR3nt: TGTGCCAGCAGTTACTCCTGGGACAGGGAAAACATTCAGTACTTC
CDR3aa: CASSYSWDRENIQYF

d_gene: TRBD1
j_gene: TRBJ2-7
abundance: -
v_gene: TRBV6-5
CDR3nt: TGTGCCAGCAGTTACGATCGGACAGGCGCCTCCGAGCAGTACTTC
CDR3aa: CASSYDRTGASEQYF

d_gene: TRBD2
j_gene: TRBJ2-5
abundance: few
v_gene: TRBV12-3/TRBV12-4
CDR3nt: TGTGCCAGCAGCGGACTAGCGGGGATGGAGACCCAGTACTTC
CDR3aa: CASSGLAGMETQYF

d_gene: -
j_gene: TRBJ1-2
abundance: -
v_gene: TRBV20-1
CDR3nt: TGCAGTGCTAGGGGGTCTCCTTCCGTCTATGGCTACACCTTC
CDR3aa: CSARGSPSVYGYTF

d_gene: TRBD1
j_gene: TRBJ1-5
abundance: few
v_gene: TRBV20-1
CDR3nt: TGCAGTGCTCCTGGGACAGGGCGAGATCAGCCCCAGCATTTT
CDR3aa: CSAPGTGRDQPQHF

d_gene: -
j_gene: TRBJ2-7
abundance: -
v_gene: TRBV6-2/TRBV6-3
CDR3nt: TGTGCCGCGACGGACAGCTACGAGCAGTACTTC
CDR3aa: CAATDSYEQYF

d_gene: TRBD1
j_gene: TRBJ2-5
abundance: -
v_gene: TRBV10-2
CDR3nt: TGCGCCAGCAGTGAGTCGGGACAGCCCCAAGAGACCCAGTACTTC
CDR3aa: CASSESGQPQETQYF

d_gene: -
j_gene: TRBJ1-5
abundance: -
v_gene: TRBV5-1
CDR3nt: TGCGCCAGCAGCTTTCTTGGGTCAGATCAGCCCCAGCATTTT
CDR3aa: CASSFLGSDQPQHF

d_gene: -
j_gene: TRBJ1-5
abundance: few
v_gene: TRBV2
CDR3nt: TGTGCCAGCAAACCCAGGACCGATCAGCCCCAGCATTTT
CDR3aa: CASKPRTDQPQHF

d_gene: TRBD1
j_gene: TRBJ2-3
abundance: -
v_gene: TRBV15
CDR3nt: TGTGCCACCAGAATTCGGGACAGGGATACAGATACGCAGTATTTT
CDR3aa: CATRIRDRDTDTQYF

d_gene: TRBD1
j_gene: TRBJ1-2
abundance: few
v_gene: TRBV12-3/TRBV12-4
CDR3nt: TGTGCCAGCAGTTTGCAGGGGGTGGGCTACACCTTC
CDR3aa: CASSLQGVGYTF

d_gene: -
j_gene: TRBJ2-7
abundance: few
v_gene: TRBV29-1
CDR3nt: TGCAGCGGAGGCAGTGGATACGAGCAGTACTTC
CDR3aa: CSGGSGYEQYF

d_gene: TRBD1
j_gene: TRBJ1-5
abundance: -
v_gene: TRBV6-6
CDR3nt: TGTGCCAGCAGTTACTCCGACAGGGGGCACAATCAGCCCCAGCATTTT
CDR3aa: CASSYSDRGHNQPQHF

d_gene: -
j_gene: TRBJ2-7
abundance: -
v_gene: TRBV5-1
CDR3nt: TGCGCCAGCAGCTTGGAACGGGGGTACTACGAGCAGTACTTC
CDR3aa: CASSLERGYYEQYF

d_gene: -
j_gene: TRBJ2-2
abundance: -
v_gene: TRBV24-1
CDR3nt: TGTGCCACCAGCCCGGGACATGCTACAACCGGGGAGCTGTTTTTT
CDR3aa: CATSPGHATTGELFF

d_gene: TRBD1
j_gene: TRBJ1-3
abundance: few
v_gene: TRBV15
CDR3nt: TGTGCCTCCTCCACCGACAGGGTAACTGGAAACACCATATATTTT
CDR3aa: CASSTDRVTGNTIYF

d_gene: -
j_gene: TRBJ1-3
abundance: -
v_gene: TRBV5-1
CDR3nt: TGCGCCAGCAGAACGGATACTAGAAACACCATATATTTT
CDR3aa: CASRTDTRNTIYF

d_gene: -
j_gene: TRBJ1-1
abundance: many
v_gene: TRBV7-9
CDR3nt: TGTGCCAGCAGCTTAGAGGCGGACACTGAAGCTTTCTTT
CDR3aa: CASSLEADTEAFF

d_gene: -
j_gene: TRBJ2-5
abundance: -
v_gene: TRBV5-1
CDR3nt: TGCGCCAGCAGCTTTACGGGGTTGGAGACCCAGTACTTC
CDR3aa: CASSFTGLETQYF

d_gene: TRBD2
j_gene: TRBJ2-5
abundance: few
v_gene: TRBV20-1
CDR3nt: TGCAGTGCTGCACTAGCGGGGGGGCTGGAGACCCAGTACTTC
CDR3aa: CSAALAGGLETQYF

d_gene: TRBD1
j_gene: TRBJ2-5
abundance: -
v_gene: TRBV10-3
CDR3nt: TGTGCCATCCGACCCTCGACAGGGTTGGAGACCCAGTACTTC
CDR3aa: CAIRPSTGLETQYF

d_gene: -
j_gene: TRBJ1-1
abundance: -
v_gene: TRBV7-2
CDR3nt: TGTGCCAGCAGCTTAGCACGGACGAACACTGAAGCTTTCTTT
CDR3aa: CASSLARTNTEAFF

d_gene: -
j_gene: TRBJ2-7
abundance: few
v_gene: TRBV20-1
CDR3nt: TGCAGTGCTAGAGTGGCGGGGGCCAAACAGTACGAGCAGTACTTC
CDR3aa: CSARVAGAKQYEQYF

d_gene: -
j_gene: TRBJ2-3
abundance: many
v_gene: TRBV20-1
CDR3nt: TGCAGTGCTACTAGGACTAGCACAGATACGCAGTATTTT
CDR3aa: CSATRTSTDTQYF

d_gene: TRBD2
j_gene: TRBJ2-1
abundance: -
v_gene: TRBV6-5
CDR3nt: TGTGCCAGCAGCCGGACTAGCGGGGGTCTTGATGAGCAGTTCTTC
CDR3aa: CASSRTSGGLDEQFF

d_gene: -
j_gene: TRBJ2-2
abundance: -
v_gene: TRBV12-3/TRBV12-4
CDR3nt: TGTGCCAGCAGTTTCCAGGGACCCGGGGAGCTGTTTTTT
CDR3aa: CASSFQGPGELFF

d_gene: -
j_gene: TRBJ1-1
abundance: -
v_gene: TRBV29-1
CDR3nt: TGCAGCGGCAGGGATCCCACTGAAGCTTTCTTT
CDR3aa: CSGRDPTEAFF

d_gene: -
j_gene: TRBJ1-6
abundance: -
v_gene: TRBV7-9
CDR3nt: TGTGCCAGCAGCCCGCGGACTGCCTTGGATAATTCACCCCTCCACTTT
CDR3aa: CASSPRTALDNSPLHF

d_gene: -
j_gene: TRBJ2-6
abundance: few
v_gene: TRBV20-1
CDR3nt: TGCAGTGCAAGGTCCCCCAGGGGCCGGGCCAACGTCCTGACTTTC
CDR3aa: CSARSPRGRANVLTF

d_gene: -
j_gene: TRBJ1-2
abundance: few
v_gene: TRBV6-5
CDR3nt: TGTGCCAGCAGTTATGGAGCTTCGTACTATGGCTACACCTTC
CDR3aa: CASSYGASYYGYTF

d_gene: -
j_gene: TRBJ1-1
abundance: many
v_gene: TRBV9
CDR3nt: TGTGCCAGCGGTCAAGGAAACACTGAAGCTTTCTTT
CDR3aa: CASGQGNTEAFF